The clone carrying this T cell receptor beta chain was counted only a few times. The CDR3 sequence is 15 residues long. J gave up 5 bases and V 4 bases, and 7 bases lay outside the gene matches. CDR1 is KGHDR and CDR2 is SFDVKD in the germline V gene. TCRdb's table, derived via immunoSEQ multiplex PCR, lists solely in-frame clones and lacks some. The sample holds about 340,000 clones, approximately 93% seen once. The data belong to a study of brain T cells in children with intractable seizures. Time point denoted: blood from clinic visit 5 months post-surgery; TSC patient then seizure free. The sequenced cases were selected for having the highest brain T cell transcript signatures.

This clonotype was obtained from a boy in the first two years of life with tuberous sclerosis and intractable seizures. Sequenced here: peripheral blood, sampled 4 to 5 months after surgery. The genes are TRBV24-1 and TRBJ1-5; 7 bases agree with TRBD1. The CDR3 DNA reads TGTGCCACCAGTGAGCGACAGGGTGGGCATCAGCCCCAGCATTTT. This sequence encodes CATSERQGGHQPQHF.